This T cell receptor (beta chain) came from a study of blood T cell repertoires in COVID-19. On the study more broadly: Italy, Spain and the United States were the sources of the convalescent and acute COVID-19 samples.

This table comes from immunoSEQ multiplex PCR, and its TCRdb copy is limited to in-frame clones, with some not included. The sample has around 250,000 clones; 70% to 90% are singletons. V was shortened by 5 bases and J by 5 bases, with 19 bases between the two germline ends. The CDR3 sequence is 15 residues long. The germline V gene has CDR1 SGHNT and CDR2 YENEEA. V is TRBV11-3 and J is TRBJ2-7; D might be TRBD2 (5 bases). The receptor was derived from a woman in her twenties or thirties with acute COVID-19. Sequenced material: PBMCs or T cells enriched from blood (not recorded which). The CDR3 spells CASSHGLTPDDEQYF. The CDR3 DNA is TGTGCCAGCAGCCACGGACTGACTCCCGACGACGAGCAGTACTTC.